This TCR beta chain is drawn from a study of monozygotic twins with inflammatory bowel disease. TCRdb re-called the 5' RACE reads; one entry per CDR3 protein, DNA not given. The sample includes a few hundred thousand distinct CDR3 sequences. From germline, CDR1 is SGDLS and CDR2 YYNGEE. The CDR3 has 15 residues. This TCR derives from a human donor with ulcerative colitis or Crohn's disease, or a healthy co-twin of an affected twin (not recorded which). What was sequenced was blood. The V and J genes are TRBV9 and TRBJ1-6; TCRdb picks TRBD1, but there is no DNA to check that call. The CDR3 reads CASSVGTGEDSPLHF.